The 31 T cell receptor beta chains presented below share a single source sample, sequenced in a study of response to subunit inactivated influenza vaccine (dated by TCRdb to the late 2010s). The library was produced with RT-PCR. The sequencer was an Illumina HiSeq 2500. The raw public reads went through TCRdb reprocessing: fastp at Q25, MiXCR clone calling, in-frame beta chains kept. CDR3 protein duplicates are merged, each entry listing the most common genes and DNA. This sample is represented by just under 250,000 distinct CDR3 sequences; 9% to 15% of them were singletons. 7.8% of the sample is held by the ten biggest clonotypes. Sequencing was performed on non-naive T cells sorted from PBMCs, taken roughly 2 weeks before vaccination. In the paper's terms, the cell subset or site label means: memory T cell fraction. Receptor source: a man aged 45-65 years who received an inactivated influenza vaccine. Donor details come from another sample of the same person, matched by shared clones.

This chain joins TRBV20-1 and TRBJ2-5, with 13 bases that match TRBD2. Germline V lookup: CDR1 DFQATT, CDR2 SNEGSKA (reference sequence). The CDR3 covers 16 residues. V shed 1 base and J 8 bases; nucleotides not matched to a gene: 10. The CDR3 sequence is CSARGERTSGSRTQYF. The CDR3 nucleotides read TGCAGTGCTAGAGGGGAAAGGACTAGCGGGAGTCGAACCCAGTACTTC.

J is TRBJ2-6 and V is TRBV10-3; a weak D match, TRBD1 (6 bases). Germline CDR1 reads ENHRY; CDR2 reads SYGVKD. The CDR3 contains 15 residues. V was shortened by 2 bases and J by 11 bases, with 16 bases between the two germline ends. The CDR3 loop is CAISERGTTRDVLTF. The DNA for the CDR3 is TGTGCCATCAGTGAGAGGGGGACAACACGCGACGTCCTGACTTTC.

This clonotype turned up a few times. V and J are TRBV9 and TRBJ2-1; 8 nucleotides align to TRBD1. Losses at the gene ends were 5 bases for V and 0 bases for J; bases not matched to a gene: 7. The CDR3 spans 16 residues. Germline V gives CDR1 SGDLS, CDR2 YYNGEE. The CDR3 bases are TGTGCCAGCAGTATAGGGGGGACAGGCTCCTACAATGAGCAGTTCTTC. It is translated as CASSIGGTGSYNEQFF.

The J gene is TRBJ2-7, the V gene TRBV20-1; D is perhaps TRBD1 or TRBD2 (5 bases each). V was pared by 3 bases and J by 12 bases, with 15 bases between. CDR1 and CDR2 from the germline V gene are DFQATT and SNEGSKA (reference sequence). The CDR3 extends over 11 amino acids. The CDR3 nucleotides read TGCAGTGCTAGTCAGGGACGAATGCCGTACTTC. This gives the protein CSASQGRMPYF.

This clonotype was counted many times. The rearrangement uses TRBV10-1 and TRBJ2-7; D uncertain. This CDR3 comprises 14 residues. The germline gives CDR1 WNHNN, CDR2 SYGVQD (reference sequence). The germline V and J ends were trimmed by 3 bases and 2 bases, with 11 bases remaining between them. DNA of the CDR3: TGCGCCAGCAGTGAATCTGGGGTTCCCTACGAGCAGTACTTC. It is translated as CASSESGVPYEQYF.

This clonotype was seen a few times. Written as DNA, the CDR3 is TGTGCCACCAGTGAGTCCGACAGGGATTCCTACGAGCAGTACTTC. Its translation is CATSESDRDSYEQYF. V and J are TRBV24-1 and TRBJ2-7; 7 bases align to TRBD1. The CDR3 totals 15 residues. Germline CDR1 is KGHDR and CDR2 is SFDVKD. V shed 4 bases and J 1 base; nucleotides not matched to a gene: 6.

The chain employs TRBV5-1 and TRBJ1-1, with a tentative D call TRBD1 (5 bases). Looked up from germline, CDR1 is SGHRS and CDR2 is YFSETQ. V gave up 4 bases and J gave up 0 bases, with 10 bases separating them. The length of the CDR3 is 14 residues. CDR3 DNA: TGCGCCAGCAGCGAGACAGCGATGAACACTGAAGCTTTCTTT. Translated, it gives CASSETAMNTEAFF.

There are many counts of this clonotype. The chain recombines TRBV3-1 with TRBJ2-1; TRBD1 matches at 7 bases. V was clipped by 4 bases and J by 3 bases; unmatched bases: 3. The CDR3 contains 14 residues. In germline, CDR1 is LGHDT, CDR2 YNNKEL (reference sequence). The DNA for the CDR3 is TGTGCCAGCAGCCTTCGGGACAGCTACAATGAGCAGTTCTTC. It yields the protein CASSLRDSYNEQFF.

This clonotype was observed at least ten times. The chain couples TRBV4-2 to TRBJ1-2, with 8 bases aligning to TRBD1. V was clipped by 1 base and J by 3 bases; unmatched bases: 4. Per the germline V gene, CDR1 is LGHNA and CDR2 is YNFKEQ. The CDR3 spans 15 residues. CDR3 protein: CASSQVTGADYGYTF. CDR3 nucleotide sequence: TGTGCCAGCAGCCAAGTGACAGGGGCGGACTATGGCTACACCTTC.

The gene calls are TRBV20-1 and TRBJ1-4; D perhaps matches TRBD1 (5 bases). The CDR3 has 13 amino acids. From germline, CDR1 is DFQATT and CDR2 SNEGSKA (reference sequence). V shed 6 bases and J shed 8 bases, with 16 bases lying between them. DNA for the CDR3: TGCAGTGCAACCCCGGGGACTCGGGAAAAACTGTTTTTT. Translation gives CSATPGTREKLFF.

The rearrangement uses TRBV6-2 or TRBV6-3 and TRBJ1-6; D unclear. Trimming removed 0 bases from V and 9 bases from J, with 21 bases in between. The CDR3 loop spans 18 amino acids. CDR1 and CDR2 from the germline V gene are MNHEY and SVGEGT. The CDR3 loop reads CASSYSPTGFLLGSPLHF. The CDR3 DNA is TGTGCCAGCAGTTACTCGCCTACGGGGTTCCTGTTGGGTTCACCCCTCCACTTT.

This clonotype showed up many times. The chain has TRBV3-1 and TRBJ2-7; D perhaps matches TRBD1 (6 bases). The CDR3 is 15 amino acids. The germline V and J ends were trimmed by 1 base and 2 bases, with 12 bases remaining between them. The V gene's germline CDR1 is LGHDT and CDR2 YNNKEL (reference sequence). Here the CDR3 DNA reads TGTGCCAGCAGCCAAGCTCCCAACAGGGCCTACGAGCAGTACTTC. Its protein product is CASSQAPNRAYEQYF.

This clonotype has only a few counts. The chain carries TRBV20-1 and TRBJ2-7; D may match TRBD1 or TRBD2 (5 bases each). CDR1 and CDR2 from the germline V gene are DFQATT and SNEGSKA (reference sequence). The CDR3 length is 14 residues. V dropped 4 bases and J dropped 4 bases, with 17 bases sitting between them. For the CDR3, the DNA is TGCAGTGCTATGAAATTGAGGGGCGGTTACGAGCAGTACTTC. Translation gives CSAMKLRGGYEQYF.

This clonotype was detected a few times. This rearrangement joins TRBV20-1 to TRBJ2-2; D is possibly TRBD1 (6 bases). The CDR3 sequence is 11 residues long. CDR1 and CDR2 (germline): DFQATT, SNEGSKA (reference sequence). Trimming took off 6 bases at V and 10 bases at J, with 12 bases between the two ends. CDR3 sequence reads: CSAGAAEELFF. CDR3 bases: TGCAGTGCGGGGGCCGCGGAGGAGCTGTTTTTT.

This chain connects TRBV7-2 to TRBJ2-2; 7 bases are a match to TRBD2. CDR1 is SGHTA and CDR2 is FQGNSA in the germline V gene. The CDR3 is 14 amino acids. V was pared by 2 bases and J by 8 bases, with 5 bases of the junction left unmatched. CDR3 in DNA: TGTGCCAGCAGCTTATCAAGCGGGACGGGGGAGCTGTTTTTT. Residues: CASSLSSGTGELFF.

This clonotype has a handful of counts. J is TRBJ2-3 and V is TRBV7-2; D remains ambiguous. The germline CDR1 and CDR2 sequences are SGHTA and FQGNSA. The length of the CDR3 is 14 residues. The V gene lost 2 bases and the J gene lost 2 bases, with 8 bases spanning the gap. This CDR3 reads CASSLNRFTDTQYF. For the CDR3, the DNA is TGTGCCAGCAGCTTAAATAGGTTCACAGATACGCAGTATTTT.

This clonotype has a handful of counts. The chain has TRBV6-1 and TRBJ2-1, with no clear D. V was trimmed by 5 bases and J by 4 bases, leaving 15 bases between them. CDR3 length: 15 residues. Germline assignment: CDR1 MNHNS and CDR2 SASEGT. The CDR3 protein is CASSPEFKKYNEQFF. CDR3 DNA sequence: TGTGCCAGCAGTCCAGAATTCAAAAAGTACAATGAGCAGTTCTTC.

This clonotype occurred a few times. V usage is TRBV5-1 and J usage is TRBJ1-6, with 7 bases aligning to TRBD1. J gave up 7 bases and V 4 bases, and 2 bases lay outside the gene matches. The V gene's germline CDR1 is SGHRS and CDR2 YFSETQ. The CDR3 is 13 residues long. CDR3 amino acids: CASSGTENSPLHF. The CDR3 coding sequence is TGCGCCAGCAGCGGGACAGAAAATTCACCCCTCCACTTT.

The chain joins TRBV5-4 to TRBJ2-7; D ambiguous. This CDR3 is 13 amino acids long. From germline, CDR1 is SGHNT and CDR2 YYREEE (reference sequence). Trimming left V 3 bases short and J 3 bases short, with 10 bases between. CDR3 DNA sequence: TGTGCCAGCAGCTATTCCGGCGACTACGAGCAGTACTTC. Its protein is CASSYSGDYEQYF. The whole variable domain, filled in from reference TRBV5-4 and TRBJ2-7, reads ETGVTQSPTHLIKTRGQQVTLRCSSQSGHNTVSWYQQALGQGPQFIFQYYREEENGRGNFPPRFSGLQFPNYSSELNVNALELDDSALYLCASSYSGDYEQYFGPGTRLTVT.

This clonotype was detected ten times or more. This chain uses TRBV4-1 with TRBJ2-1; no reliable D call. CDR3 length: 16 amino acids. CDR1 is MGHRA and CDR2 is YSYEKL in the germline V gene. Trimming took off 2 bases at V and 1 base at J, with 12 bases between the two ends. DNA of the CDR3: TGCGCCAGCAGCCAACTGGGAACGAAATCCTACAATGAGCAGTTCTTC. Translated: CASSQLGTKSYNEQFF.

The chain carries TRBV28 and TRBJ2-5, with D maybe TRBD2 (6 bases). V lost 9 bases to trimming and J lost 5 bases, with 16 bases between them. The CDR3 contains 13 residues. Germline CDR1 reads MDHEN; CDR2 reads SYDVKM. The CDR3 here is CASSTGEGETQYF. The CDR3 DNA follows: TGTGCCAGTTCAACGGGAGAGGGGGAGACCCAGTACTTC.

The chain carries TRBV5-6 and TRBJ1-6; no clear D gene. CDR1 and CDR2 from the germline V gene are SGHDT and YYEEEE. This CDR3 region has 13 residues. Trimming took off 3 bases at V and 9 bases at J, with 10 bases between the two ends. CDR3 sequence: CASSSARGSPLHF. The CDR3 DNA follows: TGTGCCAGCAGCTCCGCCCGGGGTTCACCCCTCCACTTT. The full variable domain, completed using reference TRBV5-6 and TRBJ1-6, is DAGVTQSPTHLIKTRGQQVTLRCSPKSGHDTVSWYQQALGQGPQFIFQYYEEEERQRGNFPDRFSGHQFPNYSSELNVNALLLGDSALYLCASSSARGSPLHFGNGTRLTVT.

V and J are TRBV2 and TRBJ2-7, with unresolved D. Germline CDR1 is SNHLY and CDR2 is FYNNEI. Trimming pared 7 bases from V and 6 bases from J, leaving 10 bases between. The CDR3 is made up of 11 amino acids. The CDR3 nucleotides are TGTGCCAGCAATGGGTTTGGCGAGCAGTACTTC. Translated, it gives CASNGFGEQYF.

The chain combines TRBV24-1 with TRBJ2-6; a possible D gene is TRBD1 (5 bases). CDR3 length equals 16 residues. With 2 bases removed from V and 4 bases from J, the gap between germline ends came to 11 bases. CDR1 is KGHDR, CDR2 SFDVKD, per germline. Here the CDR3 reads CATSDYQGTGANVLTF. Written as DNA, the CDR3 is TGTGCCACCAGTGATTATCAGGGAACAGGGGCCAACGTCCTGACTTTC.

This clonotype was recorded at least ten times. V and J are TRBV6-1 and TRBJ1-2; 7 nucleotides match TRBD1. The CDR3 runs to 13 residues. CDR1 and CDR2 (germline): MNHNS, SASEGT. V was clipped by 8 bases and J by 2 bases; unmatched bases: 5. The CDR3 DNA reads as TGTGCCAGCGAGCCGGGACAGAACTATGGCTACACCTTC. Protein: CASEPGQNYGYTF.

This clonotype was picked up a small number of times. The V and J genes are TRBV3-1 and TRBJ2-3; 9 bases align to TRBD2. From germline, CDR1 is LGHDT and CDR2 YNNKEL (reference sequence). With V trimmed by 5 bases and J by 1 base, 7 bases remained unmatched. The CDR3 extends over 16 amino acids. CDR3 in amino acids: CASSSLAGSGTDTQYF. CDR3 nucleotides: TGTGCCAGCAGCTCCCTAGCGGGATCCGGCACAGATACGCAGTATTTT.

This clonotype appeared many times. The rearrangement links TRBV14 to TRBJ2-1; 13 bases align to TRBD2. Per the germline V gene, CDR1 is SGHDN and CDR2 is FVKESK. The V gene end was trimmed by 1 base and the J gene end by 3 bases; junction bases not matched to a gene: 12. There are 20 residues in the CDR3. The CDR3 spells CASSQAGLAGARAHYNEQFF. The CDR3, as DNA: TGTGCCAGCAGCCAAGCTGGACTAGCGGGAGCAAGGGCTCACTACAATGAGCAGTTCTTC.

This clonotype is medium-sized within its sample. This chain uses TRBV10-3 with TRBJ2-6, with TRBD2 matching over 9 bases. The V gene's germline CDR1 is ENHRY and CDR2 SYGVKD. CDR3 size: 16 residues. V trimming: 0 bases; J trimming: 6 bases; junction bases outside the gene matches: 3. The CDR3 reads CAISESSGGVANVLTF. The CDR3, as DNA: TGTGCCATCAGTGAGTCTAGCGGGGGTGTGGCCAACGTCCTGACTTTC.

This clonotype came up a few times. DNA of the CDR3: TGCGCCAGCAGCTTGTTCAGGACGGGGAACACTGAAGCTTTCTTT. Protein product: CASSLFRTGNTEAFF. The chain joins TRBV5-1 to TRBJ1-1, with D uncertain. CDR1 and CDR2 from the germline V gene are SGHRS and YFSETQ. Trimming removed 1 base from V and 1 base from J, with 11 bases in between. CDR3 length: 15 amino acids. The variable domain in full, with the rest retrieved from reference TRBV5-1 and TRBJ1-1, is KAGVTQTPRYLIKTRGQQVTLSCSPISGHRSVSWYQQTPGQGLQFLFEYFSETQRNKGNFPGRFSGRQFSNSRSEMNVSTLELGDSALYLCASSLFRTGNTEAFFGQGTRLTVV.

This clonotype was observed a few times. The genes are TRBV30 and TRBJ1-3, with a possible D match to TRBD1 (5 bases). The CDR3 is 14 residues long. CDR1 and CDR2 (germline): GTSNPN, SVGIG (reference sequence). The V gene lost 0 bases and the J gene lost 8 bases, with 14 bases spanning the gap. The CDR3 DNA sequence: TGTGCCTGGAGTGTAACCCAGGGTCTGTACACCATATATTTT. Translated: CAWSVTQGLYTIYF.

This clonotype came up a few times. The chain links TRBV7-9 to TRBJ2-1, with TRBD1 matching over 9 bases. The germline V gene has CDR1 SEHNR and CDR2 FQNEAQ (reference sequence). This CDR3 is built from 14 residues. V shed 6 bases and J 5 bases; nucleotides not matched to a gene: 5. The CDR3 coding sequence is TGTGCCAGCAGGCGGGACAGGGATCACAATGAGCAGTTCTTC. This sequence encodes CASRRDRDHNEQFF. Based on the CDR3 plus reference TRBV7-9 and TRBJ2-1, the full variable domain is DTGVSQNPRHKITKRGQNVTFRCDPISEHNRLYWYRQTLGQGPEFLTYFQNEAQLEKSRLLSDRFSAERPKGSFSTLEIQRTEQGDSAMYLCASRRDRDHNEQFFGPGTRLTVL.